The sequence of this T cell receptor (beta chain) was determined in a study of T cells in Graves' hyperthyroidism and ophthalmopathy. Amplified TCR beta CDR3 regions came from RNA transcripts. A first-round RT-PCR of the TCR CDR3 used the HTBI primer set. One entry per CDR3 protein results from TCRdb running MiXCR on the multiplex PCR reads. The table has around 450,000 distinct CDR3 sequences, about 15% seen once. CDR3 length: 14 residues. V gave up 1 base and J gave up 4 bases, with 11 bases separating them. CDR1 and CDR2 (germline): LGHNT, FRNRAP. Sequenced input: blood. This receptor was obtained from a woman in her late teens or twenties with Graves' hyperthyroidism. The V and J genes are TRBV12-5 and TRBJ2-7, with a weak D call TRBD1 (5 bases). The CDR3 DNA follows: TGTGCTAGTGGTTTGGACCCGACAGCTTACGAGCAGTACTTC. Protein product: CASGLDPTAYEQYF.